This TCR beta chain was sequenced in a study of spatial heterogeneity in lung cancer. MiXCR, applied by TCRdb to the 5' RACE reads, yields one record per CDR3 protein. Here the sample spans roughly 38,000 distinct CDR3 sequences, approximately 3.1% being singletons. Time point specified: sample taken at primary tumor resection. This clonotype was detected ten times or more. The CDR3 has 14 residues. The ends were cut back, 3 bases at V and 6 bases at J, with 12 bases in the middle. Looked up from germline, CDR1 is MDHEN and CDR2 is SYDVKM. The source of this sequence is a male donor with early-stage non-small cell lung cancer. The chain combines TRBV28 with TRBJ1-5; TRBD1 is a possible D gene (5 bases). The sequences come from normal lung tissue next to the tumor, collected at surgery. This CDR3 reads CASSFRAWGQPQHF. The CDR3 nucleotides are TGTGCCAGCAGTTTCAGGGCTTGGGGTCAGCCCCAGCATTTT.